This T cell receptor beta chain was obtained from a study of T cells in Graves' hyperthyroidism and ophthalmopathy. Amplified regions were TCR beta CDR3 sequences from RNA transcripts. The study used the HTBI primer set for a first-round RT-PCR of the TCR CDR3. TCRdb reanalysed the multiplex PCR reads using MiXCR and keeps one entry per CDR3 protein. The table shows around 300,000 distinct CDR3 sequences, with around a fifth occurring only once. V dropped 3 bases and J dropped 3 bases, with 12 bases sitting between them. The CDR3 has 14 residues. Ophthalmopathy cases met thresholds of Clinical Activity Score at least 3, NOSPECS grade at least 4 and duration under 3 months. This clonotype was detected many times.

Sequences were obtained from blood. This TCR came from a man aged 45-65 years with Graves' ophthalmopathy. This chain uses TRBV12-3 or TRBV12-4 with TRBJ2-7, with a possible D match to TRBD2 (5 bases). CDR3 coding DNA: TGTGCCAGCAGTTTTACTCTACGGGACTACGAGCAGTACTTC. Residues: CASSFTLRDYEQYF.